This is a list of T cell receptor beta chains from one sample in a study of human T cells and chemical hapten exposure. TCRdb itself ran the RACE reads through MiXCR, one entry per CDR3 protein. The sample has approximately 370,000 distinct CDR3 sequences; around 5.5% are singletons. This specimen consisted of whole blood, obtained in connection with sensitization to the hapten diphenylcyclopropenone (DPC). The receptors stem from a young woman with alopecia areata. Some clones in this sample may be carry-over from other donors' samples. Both conserved end residues are part of each CDR3. The order of the fields is V gene, J gene, clone size, D gene, CDR3 protein, CDR3 DNA. D genes are given only for firm matches. For some rows the clone size is stated as once, few or many, or as a class when expanded; others skip it.

>TRBV6-5|TRBJ1-4|.|.
CASKRSLQDGEKLFF
TGTGCCAGCAAGCGAAGTCTCCAGGACGGCGAAAAACTGTTTTTT
>TRBV6-2/TRBV6-3|TRBJ1-5|.|.
CASSYSGGYQPQHF
TGTGCCAGCAGTTACTCTGGAGGGTATCAGCCCCAGCATTTT
>TRBV2|TRBJ1-2|many|TRBD1
CASSAEGARSYGYTF
TGTGCCAGCAGCGCGGAGGGGGCGAGGAGCTATGGCTACACCTTC
>TRBV13|TRBJ2-1|few|TRBD1
CASSLRGTGRNEQFF
TGTGCCAGCAGCTTAAGAGGGACAGGGAGAAATGAGCAGTTCTTC
>TRBV2|TRBJ2-1|.|.
CASQLTGERYNEQFF
TGTGCCAGCCAGTTGACCGGCGAACGGTACAATGAGCAGTTCTTC
>TRBV24-1|TRBJ2-1|few|.
CATSTGLGNEQFF
TGTGCCACCAGTACGGGGCTGGGCAATGAGCAGTTCTTC
>TRBV3-1|TRBJ2-7|few|TRBD1
CASSPRQGADYEQYF
TGTGCCAGCAGCCCCAGACAGGGGGCGGACTACGAGCAGTACTTC
>TRBV2|TRBJ1-1|many|.
CASGRRIFTEAFF
TGTGCCAGCGGCAGACGGATTTTCACTGAAGCTTTCTTT
>TRBV27|TRBJ2-3|many|.
CASSKSTDTQYF
TGTGCCAGCAGTAAAAGCACAGATACGCAGTATTTT
>TRBV7-2|TRBJ2-1|many|.
CASSLGVGVYEQFF
TGTGCCAGCAGCTTAGGGGTAGGGGTTTATGAGCAGTTCTTC
>TRBV29-1|TRBJ2-7|few|.
CSVEDHPDEQYF
TGCAGCGTTGAAGATCATCCAGACGAGCAGTACTTC
>TRBV20-1|TRBJ1-5|many|.
CSARVSVNQPQHF
TGCAGTGCTAGAGTTTCGGTCAATCAGCCCCAGCATTTT
>TRBV29-1|TRBJ2-3|.|TRBD2
CSVEDTSGGYTDTQYF
TGCAGCGTTGAAGATACTAGCGGGGGCTACACAGATACGCAGTATTTT
>TRBV4-2|TRBJ2-5|many|.
CASSQFAAQETQYF
TGTGCCAGCAGCCAATTCGCGGCGCAAGAGACCCAGTACTTC
>TRBV5-1|TRBJ1-6|.|.
CASSLDQGRESPLHF
TGCGCCAGCAGCTTGGATCAGGGGCGGGAATCACCCCTCCACTTT
>TRBV24-1|TRBJ1-2|few|.
CATSDGGRNYGYTF
TGTGCCACCAGCGATGGGGGGCGCAACTATGGCTACACCTTC
>TRBV6-1|TRBJ2-1|few|TRBD2
CASSLRGASEAGEQFF
TGTGCCAGCAGTCTGCGGGGGGCTAGCGAGGCGGGTGAGCAGTTCTTC
>TRBV20-1|TRBJ1-5|many|.
CSAREFQSNQPQHF
TGCAGTGCTAGAGAGTTCCAGAGCAATCAGCCCCAGCATTTT
>TRBV29-1|TRBJ2-2|many|.
CSVEGLMAELFF
TGCAGCGTTGAAGGGTTAATGGCGGAGCTGTTTTTT
>TRBV11-3|TRBJ2-1|few|.
CASSLGLPSSYNEQFF
TGTGCCAGCAGCTTAGGTCTCCCAAGCTCCTACAATGAGCAGTTCTTC
>TRBV27|TRBJ2-7|.|TRBD1
CAIGQGAQETYEQYF
TGTGCCATCGGACAGGGGGCCCAAGAGACCTACGAGCAGTACTTC
>TRBV5-1|TRBJ1-2|many|.
CASSYDSPDYGYTF
TGCGCCAGCAGCTACGACAGTCCTGACTATGGCTACACCTTC
>TRBV18|TRBJ2-3|many|.
CASSPIGQPTDTQYF
TGTGCCAGCTCACCAATTGGACAGCCCACAGATACGCAGTATTTT
>TRBV20-1|TRBJ1-1|few|.
CSAFAVLGTEAFF
TGCAGTGCTTTTGCGGTGTTAGGCACTGAAGCTTTCTTT
>TRBV5-6|TRBJ1-4|.|.
CASSLAGGSEKLFF
TGTGCCAGCAGCTTGGCCGGGGGAAGTGAAAAACTGTTTTTT
>TRBV4-2|TRBJ2-7|many|TRBD1
CASSQAGTGFLSYEQYF
TGTGCCAGCAGTCAAGCCGGGACAGGTTTTCTGTCCTACGAGCAGTACTTC
>TRBV20-1|TRBJ1-1|.|TRBD1
CSAPGGGEAFF
TGCAGTGCTCCAGGGGGGGGTGAAGCTTTCTTT
>TRBV13|TRBJ2-1|few|TRBD1
CASSFRRSGTGFGEQFF
TGTGCCAGCAGCTTCCGACGCTCCGGGACAGGGTTTGGTGAGCAGTTCTTC
>TRBV7-6|TRBJ1-4|many|TRBD1
CASSFDRDEKLFF
TGTGCCAGCAGCTTCGACAGGGACGAAAAACTGTTTTTT
>TRBV25-1|TRBJ1-4|few|TRBD1
CASSESNRGWEEKLFF
TGTGCCAGCAGTGAATCCAACAGGGGCTGGGAGGAAAAACTGTTTTTT
>TRBV4-3|TRBJ2-5|few|TRBD2
CASSQDPSGGAETQYF
TGCGCCAGCAGCCAAGATCCTAGCGGGGGGGCGGAGACCCAGTACTTC
>TRBV24-1|TRBJ2-3|.|.
CATSDIATDTQYF
TGTGCCACCAGTGATATCGCCACAGATACGCAGTATTTT
>TRBV3-1|TRBJ1-1|many|.
CASSQGGRAFF
TGTGCCAGCAGCCAAGGAGGTCGGGCTTTCTTT
>TRBV18|TRBJ2-1|few|TRBD1
CASSQGTGGINEQFF
TGTGCCAGCTCACAAGGGACAGGGGGCATTAATGAGCAGTTCTTC
>TRBV29-1|TRBJ1-2|many|TRBD1
CSVGTGAMGYTF
TGCAGCGTTGGGACAGGGGCGATGGGCTACACCTTC
>TRBV29-1|TRBJ2-3|many|TRBD1
CSVDPMGQTDTQYF
TGCAGCGTTGACCCGATGGGACAGACAGATACGCAGTATTTT
>TRBV6-5|TRBJ2-2|few|TRBD1
CASSWDRGPIGELFF
TGTGCCAGCAGTTGGGACAGGGGGCCAATCGGGGAGCTGTTTTTT
>TRBV28|TRBJ2-7|few|.
CASRFYWGVEYEQYF
TGTGCCAGCAGATTTTATTGGGGAGTCGAGTACGAGCAGTACTTC
>TRBV6-2/TRBV6-3|TRBJ2-1|few|TRBD1
CASSLQPGQGSGEQFF
TGTGCCAGCAGTCTCCAACCGGGACAGGGGAGTGGTGAGCAGTTCTTC
>TRBV6-2/TRBV6-3|TRBJ1-1|few|.
CASSIEGFTEAFF
TGTGCCAGCAGTATCGAGGGATTTACTGAAGCTTTCTTT
>TRBV3-1|TRBJ2-1|many|.
CASSQARHPEGGEQFF
TGTGCCAGCAGCCAAGCCCGGCACCCCGAGGGTGGTGAGCAGTTCTTC
>TRBV7-3|TRBJ1-6|few|.
CASSAQGARSSPLHF
TGTGCCAGCAGCGCCCAAGGCGCTCGGAGTTCACCCCTCCACTTT
>TRBV28|TRBJ1-3|.|.
CASSPAGVSGNTIYF
TGTGCCAGCAGTCCCGCAGGGGTCTCTGGAAACACCATATATTTT
>TRBV12-3/TRBV12-4|TRBJ1-1|few|.
CASSLSSLNTEAFF
TGTGCCAGCAGTTTATCGTCCCTGAACACTGAAGCTTTCTTT
>TRBV7-3|TRBJ2-7|few|.
CASSLKGGTYEQYF
TGTGCCAGCAGCTTAAAGGGGGGCACCTACGAGCAGTACTTC
>TRBV7-9|TRBJ1-2|few|TRBD1
CASSPQGRPFYGYTF
TGTGCCAGCAGCCCACAGGGGCGACCTTTCTATGGCTACACCTTC
>TRBV6-5|TRBJ1-3|few|.
CASSYSAVFSGNTIYF
TGTGCCAGCAGTTACTCGGCCGTCTTCTCTGGAAACACCATATATTTT
>TRBV5-6|TRBJ2-6|few|.
CASSLEQGGTGANVLTF
TGTGCCAGCAGCTTGGAACAGGGTGGGACTGGGGCCAACGTCCTGACTTTC
>TRBV12-3/TRBV12-4|TRBJ1-1|.|.
CASSYRSNTEAFF
TGTGCCAGCAGTTACCGTTCGAACACTGAAGCTTTCTTT
>TRBV11-3|TRBJ2-3|.|.
CASSLSGFAATSTDTQYF
TGTGCCAGCAGCTTATCGGGCTTCGCGGCTACTAGCACAGATACGCAGTATTTT
>TRBV6-1|TRBJ1-2|few|.
CASTGGNNYGYTF
TGTGCCAGCACTGGGGGGAACAACTATGGCTACACCTTC
>TRBV2|TRBJ2-7|few|.
CASRTGRMGEQYF
TGTGCCAGCCGCACAGGGAGAATGGGCGAGCAGTACTTC